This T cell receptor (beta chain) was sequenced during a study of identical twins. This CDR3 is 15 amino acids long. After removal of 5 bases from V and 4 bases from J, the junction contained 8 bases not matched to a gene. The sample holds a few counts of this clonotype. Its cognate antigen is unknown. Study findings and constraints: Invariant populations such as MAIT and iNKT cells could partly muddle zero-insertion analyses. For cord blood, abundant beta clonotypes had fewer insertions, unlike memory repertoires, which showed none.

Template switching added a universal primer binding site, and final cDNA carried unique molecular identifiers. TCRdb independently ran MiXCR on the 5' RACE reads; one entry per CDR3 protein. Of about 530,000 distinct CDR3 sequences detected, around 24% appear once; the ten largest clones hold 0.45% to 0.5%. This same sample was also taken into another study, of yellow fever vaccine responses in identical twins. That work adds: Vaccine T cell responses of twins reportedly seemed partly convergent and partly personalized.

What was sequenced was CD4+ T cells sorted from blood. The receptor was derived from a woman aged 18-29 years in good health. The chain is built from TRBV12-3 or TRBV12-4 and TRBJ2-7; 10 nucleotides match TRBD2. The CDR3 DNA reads TGTGCCAGCAGTCCCACCGGGACTAGCGCTTACGAGCAGTACTTC. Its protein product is CASSPTGTSAYEQYF.